This section outlines one TCR beta chain sequence together with its context. This clonotype was seen ten or more times. Its antigen remains undetermined. Qualities for individual bases were not recorded, and no much larger clone is one base off. V lost 1 base and J lost 6 bases, and the count of bases not matched to a germline gene is 4. The CDR3, from cysteine to phenylalanine, totals 14 residues. Left in the record is the CDR3 DNA by itself, 42 bases read in frame from the first base. Via the germline V gene, CDR1 is MGHRA and CDR2 YSYEKL. The data belong to a study of kidney transplant recipient with SARS-CoV-2 infection (dated by TCRdb to 2020 to 2023). This specimen's time point label, interpreted: pre-pandemic baseline sample and day 111 after first positive SARS-CoV-2 test. The sequencing machine was an Illumina MiSeq. Profiling of the peripheral T cell repertoire targeted human TCRbeta genes. The original methods were these. Beta-binomial modelling was used to test for differences in clonotype abundance while accounting for variability over time. Expanded clonotypes were screened against the ImmuneCODE reference database of SARS-CoV-2-associated TCRs and were mapped to viral genome regions. Additional repertoire analyses were carried out for TRBV gene usage, CDR3 length, CDR3 amino acid overlap between time points, clonotype abundance distributions and Jaccard similarity. TCRdb redid the processing of the public reads, applying fastp at Q25 and MiXCR, and retained in-frame beta chains. Rows are combined by CDR3 protein, so each entry shows the most common genes and DNA. It is TCRdb's table, rather than the study itself, that gives the V and J calls and clone size. The sample table shows roughly 250,000 distinct CDR3 sequences, and roughly 26% are seen once. Around 6.8% of the sample rests with the top ten.

The chain is made from TRBV4-1 and TRBJ1-1, with 8 bases aligning to TRBD1. This material consisted of a blood sample, taken at baseline and between days 110 and 120 from a kidney transplant recipient. This TCR was recovered from a male patient in his thirties who had COVID-19 and was a kidney transplant recipient. After a transplant, some T cells may be the graft donor's own cells. The nucleotide sequence reads TGCGCCAGCAGCCAAGTACAGGGGGAGGCTGAAGCTTTCTTT. Its translation reads: CASSQVQGEAEAFF.